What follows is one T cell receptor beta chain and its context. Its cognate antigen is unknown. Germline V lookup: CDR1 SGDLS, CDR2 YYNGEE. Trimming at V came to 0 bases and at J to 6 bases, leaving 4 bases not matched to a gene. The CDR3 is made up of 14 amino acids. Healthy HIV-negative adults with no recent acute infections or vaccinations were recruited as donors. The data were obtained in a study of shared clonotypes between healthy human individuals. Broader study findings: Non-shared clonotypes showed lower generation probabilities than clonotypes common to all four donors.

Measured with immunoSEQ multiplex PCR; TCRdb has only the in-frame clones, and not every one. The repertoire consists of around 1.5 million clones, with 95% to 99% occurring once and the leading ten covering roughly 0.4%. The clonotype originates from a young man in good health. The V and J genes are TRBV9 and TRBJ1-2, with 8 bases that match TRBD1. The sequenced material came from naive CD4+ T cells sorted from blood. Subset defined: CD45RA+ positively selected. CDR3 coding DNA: TGTGCCAGCAGCGTAGGGACAGGGATGGATGGCTACACCTTC. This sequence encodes CASSVGTGMDGYTF.